This TCR beta chain was found in a study of neoadjuvant anti-PD-1 for oral cavity cancer. Study-wide results and limits: Higher pretreatment Treg/Th17 ratios tracked higher pretreatment blood clonality. Post-nivolumab, blood T cell clonality was significantly elevated in non-responders.

The time point here: after neoadjuvant nivolumab, at surgical resection. The V gene lost 2 bases and the J gene lost 9 bases, with 14 bases spanning the gap. The length of the CDR3 is 14 residues. CDR1 and CDR2 (germline): SGHVS, FQNEAQ. Six replicates per PBMC sample, mostly from approximately 0.45 ug of genomic DNA. TCRdb's copy holds only in-frame clones and misses some; the assay was immunoSEQ multiplex PCR. This table holds 9,700 or so clones, roughly three fifths found once. As regards this clone: The antigen is undetermined.

The sample consisted of PBMCs, taken after nivolumab (anti-PD-1) treatment. The chain employs TRBV7-8 and TRBJ2-1; D is perhaps TRBD1 or TRBD2 (7 bases each). The TCR was taken from a person aged 35-79 years with oral cavity squamous cell carcinoma. DNA for the CDR3: TGTGCCAGCAGCTTAATAGGGGGCGGGGGTGAGCAGTTCTTC. It encodes CASSLIGGGGEQFF.